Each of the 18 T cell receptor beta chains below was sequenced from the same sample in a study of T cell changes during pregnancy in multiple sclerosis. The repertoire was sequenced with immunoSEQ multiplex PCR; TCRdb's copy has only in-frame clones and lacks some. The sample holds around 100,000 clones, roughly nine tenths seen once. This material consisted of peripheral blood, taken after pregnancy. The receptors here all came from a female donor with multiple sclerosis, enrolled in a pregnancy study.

CDR3 in DNA: TGTGCCAGCAGCTTAGCGGGGGCCTACTCCTACGAGCAGTACTTC. It is translated as CASSLAGAYSYEQYF. V usage is TRBV7-8 and J usage is TRBJ2-7, with D maybe TRBD1 (6 bases). The length of the CDR3 is 15 residues. V was clipped by 0 bases and J by 0 bases, with 9 bases between them. CDR1 SGHVS and CDR2 FQNEAQ come from the germline V gene. The variable domain in full, with the rest retrieved from reference TRBV7-8 and TRBJ2-7, is GAGVSQSPRYKVAKRGQDVALRCDPISGHVSLFWYQQALGQGPEFLTYFQNEAQLDKSGLPSDRFFAERPEGSVSTLKIQRTQQEDSAVYLCASSLAGAYSYEQYFGPGTRLTVT.

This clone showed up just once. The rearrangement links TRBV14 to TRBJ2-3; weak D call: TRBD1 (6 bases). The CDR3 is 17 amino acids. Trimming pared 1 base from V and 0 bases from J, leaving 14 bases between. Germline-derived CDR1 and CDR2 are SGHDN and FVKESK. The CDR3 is CASSQVGQGKSTDTQYF. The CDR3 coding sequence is TGTGCCAGCAGCCAAGTGGGGCAGGGGAAGAGCACAGATACGCAGTATTTT.

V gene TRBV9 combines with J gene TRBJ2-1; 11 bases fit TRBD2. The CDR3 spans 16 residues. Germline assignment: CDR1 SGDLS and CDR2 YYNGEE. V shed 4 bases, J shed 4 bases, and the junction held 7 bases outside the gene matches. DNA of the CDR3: TGTGCCAGCAGCCTAACGACTAGCGGGGTTTACAATGAGCAGTTCTTC. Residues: CASSLTTSGVYNEQFF.

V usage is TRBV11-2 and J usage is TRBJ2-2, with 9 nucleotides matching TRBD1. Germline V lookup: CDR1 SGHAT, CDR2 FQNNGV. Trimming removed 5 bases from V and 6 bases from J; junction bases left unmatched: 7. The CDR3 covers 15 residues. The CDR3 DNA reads TGTGCCAGCAGCGGACACAGGGGGCGTGCCGGGGAGCTGTTTTTT. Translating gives CASSGHRGRAGELFF.

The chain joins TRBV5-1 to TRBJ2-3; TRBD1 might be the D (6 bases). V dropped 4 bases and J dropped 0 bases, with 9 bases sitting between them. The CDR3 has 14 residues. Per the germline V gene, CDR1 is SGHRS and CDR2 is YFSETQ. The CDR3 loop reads CASSEQGSTDTQYF. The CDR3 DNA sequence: TGCGCCAGCAGCGAGCAGGGGAGCACAGATACGCAGTATTTT.

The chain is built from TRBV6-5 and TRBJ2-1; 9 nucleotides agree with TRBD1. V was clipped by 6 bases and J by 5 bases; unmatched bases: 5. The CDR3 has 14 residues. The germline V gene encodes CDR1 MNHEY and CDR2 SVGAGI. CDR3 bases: TGTGCCAGCAGCGGACAGGGGCATCACAATGAGCAGTTCTTC. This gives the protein CASSGQGHHNEQFF.

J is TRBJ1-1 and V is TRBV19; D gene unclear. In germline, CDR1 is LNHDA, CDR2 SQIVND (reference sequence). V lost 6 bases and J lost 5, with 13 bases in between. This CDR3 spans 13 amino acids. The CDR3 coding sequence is TGTGCCAGTAGCCTTAGAACTGTAACTGAAGCTTTCTTT. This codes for CASSLRTVTEAFF.

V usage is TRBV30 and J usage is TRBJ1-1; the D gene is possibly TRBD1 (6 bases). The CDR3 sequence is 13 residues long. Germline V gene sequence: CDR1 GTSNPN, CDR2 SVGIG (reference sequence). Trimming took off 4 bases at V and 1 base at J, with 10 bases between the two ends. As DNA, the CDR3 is TGTGCCTGGAACTGGGACACGAACACTGAAGCTTTCTTT. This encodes CAWNWDTNTEAFF.

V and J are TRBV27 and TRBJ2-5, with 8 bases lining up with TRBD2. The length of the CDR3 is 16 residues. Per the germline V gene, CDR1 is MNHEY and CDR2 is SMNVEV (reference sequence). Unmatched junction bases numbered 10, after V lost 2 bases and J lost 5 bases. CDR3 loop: CASSLNSGGPGETQYF. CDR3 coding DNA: TGTGCCAGCAGTTTAAACTCGGGGGGGCCGGGCGAGACCCAGTACTTC.

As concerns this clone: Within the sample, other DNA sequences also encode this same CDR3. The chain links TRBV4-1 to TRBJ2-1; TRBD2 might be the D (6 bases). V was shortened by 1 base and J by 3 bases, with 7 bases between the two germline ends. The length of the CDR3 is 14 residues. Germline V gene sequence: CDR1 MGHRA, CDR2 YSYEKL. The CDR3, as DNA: TGCGCCAGCAGCCAAGCCGGGAGCTACAATGAGCAGTTCTTC. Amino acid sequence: CASSQAGSYNEQFF.

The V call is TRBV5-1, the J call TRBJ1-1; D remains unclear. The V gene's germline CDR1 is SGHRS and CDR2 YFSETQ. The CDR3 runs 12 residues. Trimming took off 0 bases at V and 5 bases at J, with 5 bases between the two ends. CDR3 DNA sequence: TGCGCCAGCAGCTTGGACGGGACTGAAGCTTTCTTT. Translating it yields CASSLDGTEAFF.

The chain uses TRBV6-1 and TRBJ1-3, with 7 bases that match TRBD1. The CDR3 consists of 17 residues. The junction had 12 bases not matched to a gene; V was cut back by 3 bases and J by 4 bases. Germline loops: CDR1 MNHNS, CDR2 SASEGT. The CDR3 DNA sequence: TGTGCCAGCAGTGACCAACGTACCACAGGGGTAGGAAACACCATATATTTT. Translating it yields CASSDQRTTGVGNTIYF.

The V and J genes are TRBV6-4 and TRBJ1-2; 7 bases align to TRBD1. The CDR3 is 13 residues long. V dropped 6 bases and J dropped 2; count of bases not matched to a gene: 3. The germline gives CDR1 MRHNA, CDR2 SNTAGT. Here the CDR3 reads CASSQDRNYGYTF. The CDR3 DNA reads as TGTGCCAGCAGCCAGGACAGGAACTATGGCTACACCTTC.

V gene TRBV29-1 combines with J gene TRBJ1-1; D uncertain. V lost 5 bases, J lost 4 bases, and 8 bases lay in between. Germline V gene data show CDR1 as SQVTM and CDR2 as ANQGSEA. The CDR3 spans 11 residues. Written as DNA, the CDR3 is TGCAGCGTTCATTGGGCCACTGAAGCTTTCTTT. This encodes CSVHWATEAFF.

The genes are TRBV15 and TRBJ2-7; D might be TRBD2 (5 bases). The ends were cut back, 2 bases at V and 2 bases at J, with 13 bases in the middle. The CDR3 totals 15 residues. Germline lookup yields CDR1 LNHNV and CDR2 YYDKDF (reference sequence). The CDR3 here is CATSRTRAGTYEQYF. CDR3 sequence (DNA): TGTGCCACCAGCAGAACTCGCGCCGGGACCTACGAGCAGTACTTC.

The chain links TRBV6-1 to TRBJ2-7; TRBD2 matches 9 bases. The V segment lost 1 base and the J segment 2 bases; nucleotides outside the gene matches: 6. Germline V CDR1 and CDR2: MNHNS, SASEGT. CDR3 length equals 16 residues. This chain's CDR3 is CASSEEPGLAAYEQYF. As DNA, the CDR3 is TGTGCCAGCAGTGAAGAGCCGGGACTAGCAGCCTACGAGCAGTACTTC.

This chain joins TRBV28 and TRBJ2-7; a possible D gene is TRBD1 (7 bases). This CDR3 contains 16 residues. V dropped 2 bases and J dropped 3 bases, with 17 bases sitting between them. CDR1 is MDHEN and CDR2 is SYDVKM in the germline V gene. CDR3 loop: CASSLRRTGGFYEQYF. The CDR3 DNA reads TGTGCCAGCAGTTTAAGGAGGACAGGAGGGTTCTACGAGCAGTACTTC.

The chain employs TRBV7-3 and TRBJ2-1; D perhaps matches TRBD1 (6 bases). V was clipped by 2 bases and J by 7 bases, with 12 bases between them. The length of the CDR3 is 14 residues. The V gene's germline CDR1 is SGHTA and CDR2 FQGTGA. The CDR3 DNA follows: TGTGCCAGCAGCTTAGGGGGCAGGGCTAATGAGCAGTTCTTC. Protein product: CASSLGGRANEQFF.